This record covers a single T cell receptor beta chain. Its antigen is still unknown. Template switching introduced a universal primer site, and the cDNA bore unique molecular identifiers. MiXCR was run by TCRdb on the 5' RACE reads, yielding one entry per CDR3 protein. The data show hundreds of thousands of distinct CDR3 sequences, with 10% to 15% seen just once and around 1.5% held by the top ten. This sample stems from a study of identical twins. Study-wide findings and caveats: Instead of following the same donors, the conclusions were based on cross-sectional statistical analysis. Within cord blood, abundant beta clonotypes carried fewer insertions, but memory repertoires showed no such trend.

Germline CDR1 and CDR2: SQVTM and ANQGSEA. V lost 7 bases to trimming and J lost 10 bases, with 14 bases between them. The CDR3 contains 11 residues. These data also featured in a second study, about yellow fever vaccine responses in identical twins. From that report: Twins showed a vaccine T cell response that reportedly seemed partly convergent, partly personalized.

The origin of this receptor is a woman between 18 and 29 years old in good health. The sample consisted of PBMCs. The rearrangement joins TRBV29-1 to TRBJ2-1, with TRBD2 as a possible D gene (6 bases). CDR3: CSAGDGLEQFF. The CDR3 nucleotides are TGCAGCGCGGGGGACGGTCTAGAGCAGTTCTTC.